This T cell receptor (beta chain) derives from a study of blood T cells in healthy people across ages. Study-level findings and limits: Calculation of diversity from one million T cells yielded estimates considered to be underestimates.

Using a J-beta primer mix together with a sample-barcoded 5' primer, a second PCR was run for about 7 to 12 cycles. TCRdb redid the calling of the 5' RACE reads with MiXCR, one entry per CDR3 protein. The repertoire holds 800,000 or so distinct CDR3 sequences, 20% to 25% seen once, with under 4% in the top ten. Concerning this clonotype: Its matching antigen is unknown.

Germline V gives CDR1 SGDLS, CDR2 YYNGEE. V trimming: 0 bases; J trimming: 1 base; junction bases outside the gene matches: 0. CDR3 length: 15 amino acids. These data were likewise used in another study, on T cells of mothers and their children. That work adds: In each mother, TCR beta CDR3 reads exceeded 9.5 million; in each child, they numbered around 3 million.

Sequenced input: blood. This receptor was obtained from a boy aged 5-17 years in good health. The chain carries TRBV9 and TRBJ2-2; 7 nucleotides line up with TRBD1. CDR3 region: CASSVGDRNTGELFF. The DNA of the CDR3 is TGTGCCAGCAGCGTAGGGGACAGGAACACCGGGGAGCTGTTTTTT.